This TCR beta chain was obtained from a study of blood T cell repertoires in COVID-19. As for the study in general: Sites across the United States, Italy and Spain contributed samples from acute and convalescent COVID-19.

Study processing details: Nucleated cell number was recorded as an estimate derived from reference gene primer amplification. Only in-frame clones appear in the TCRdb table, and some are missing; sequencing was by immunoSEQ multiplex PCR. V, J and clone size are those of that table, while D and trimming were read from the DNA. The sample gives about 300,000 clones, about 82% of which show up once; around 1.6% is in the top ten. CDR1 and CDR2 from the germline V gene are KGHSH and LQKENI. J was trimmed by 5 bases and V by 3 bases; bases with no gene match: 6. There are 14 residues in the CDR3. This clonotype originated in a woman aged 50 to 60 with acute or convalescent COVID-19. Sequencing was carried out using peripheral blood. The chain links TRBV18 to TRBJ2-5, with 7 positions matching TRBD1. This chain's CDR3 is CASSPSDRVETQYF. CDR3 in DNA: TGTGCCAGCTCACCTTCCGACAGGGTTGAGACCCAGTACTTC.